This T cell receptor beta chain was identified during a study of T cells in Graves' hyperthyroidism and ophthalmopathy. Absence of ophthalmopathy progression within 18 months defined stable Graves' hyperthyroidism. The CDR3 regions of TCR beta were amplified from RNA transcripts. The study used the HTBI primer set for a first-round RT-PCR of the TCR CDR3. TCRdb re-called the multiplex PCR reads through MiXCR, storing one row per CDR3 protein. The sample has approximately 600,000 distinct CDR3 sequences, around 16% seen once. V lost 3 bases, J lost 1 base, and 15 bases lay in between. The CDR3 contains 16 residues. Germline V gives CDR1 LNHNV, CDR2 YYDKDF (reference sequence). The sample holds many counts of this clonotype.

The sample was blood. The J gene is TRBJ1-1, the V gene TRBV15, with a possible D match to TRBD1 (6 bases). The receptor comes from a woman aged 25 to 39 with Graves' hyperthyroidism. CDR3 amino acids: CATSSRDKGPNTEAFF. Written as DNA, the CDR3 is TGTGCCACCAGCAGCCGGGACAAGGGCCCGAACACTGAAGCTTTCTTT.